One sample yielded the 24 T cell receptor beta chains listed below, sequenced in a study of cytomegalovirus exposure and HLA in healthy donors. Use of 60 Vbeta and 13 Jbeta primers characterized the PCR. Profiling relied on immunoSEQ multiplex PCR, and the TCRdb table lists in-frame clones only, not all of them. The top ten hold about 1.5% of the sample, which has about 190,000 clones, almost 80% seen once. The sample comprised PBMCs. These receptors were obtained from a young woman in good health and CMV-seronegative.

This chain links TRBV27 with TRBJ2-4; no definite D call. Germline CDR1 reads MNHEY; CDR2 reads SMNVEV (reference sequence). The CDR3 spans 16 residues. V was shortened by 0 bases and J by 6 bases, with 15 bases between the two germline ends. The CDR3 reads CASSLSSLGTRNIQYF. The CDR3 nucleotides are TGTGCCAGCAGTTTATCGAGTCTAGGAACCCGAAACATTCAGTACTTC.

This clone was counted ten times or more. The chain carries TRBV5-8 and TRBJ2-3; 9 bases line up with TRBD2. This CDR3 spans 17 amino acids. V trimming: 2 bases; J trimming: 1 base; junction bases outside the gene matches: 8. CDR1 is SGHTS, CDR2 YDEGEE, per germline. CDR3 sequence reads: CASSFWRASGGTDTQYF. CDR3 coding DNA: TGTGCCAGCAGCTTCTGGAGGGCTAGCGGGGGCACAGATACGCAGTATTTT.

The V and J genes are TRBV19 and TRBJ1-5; 10 bases line up with TRBD1. V trimming: 8 bases; J trimming: 11 bases; junction bases outside the gene matches: 18. The CDR3 has 16 amino acids. Per germline, CDR1 LNHDA and CDR2 SQIVND (reference sequence). The CDR3 here is CASPLRSPPGQGSQHF. The CDR3 region has the DNA TGTGCCAGTCCCCTACGATCTCCCCCGGGACAGGGGTCCCAGCATTTT.

This clone was seen more than once but under ten times. The chain joins TRBV7-9 to TRBJ2-2, with 8 positions matching TRBD2. V gave up 5 bases and J gave up 6 bases; unmatched junction bases: 11. The CDR3 runs to 16 residues. From germline, CDR1 is SEHNR and CDR2 FQNEAQ (reference sequence). The CDR3 DNA sequence: TGTGCCAGCAGCCCTTCCCAACCGGGAGGGCCCGGGGAGCTGTTTTTT. Amino acid sequence: CASSPSQPGGPGELFF.

The CDR3 sequence is CSVADRGPQETQYF. CDR3 bases: TGCAGCGTCGCAGACAGGGGCCCGCAAGAGACCCAGTACTTC. The rearrangement uses TRBV29-1 and TRBJ2-5, with 8 positions matching TRBD1. The V gene end was trimmed by 6 bases and the J gene end by 2 bases; junction bases not matched to a gene: 8. The CDR3 extends over 14 amino acids. Germline-derived CDR1 and CDR2 are SQVTM and ANQGSEA.

The rearrangement joins TRBV9 to TRBJ1-6; D is perhaps TRBD1 (6 bases). In germline, CDR1 is SGDLS, CDR2 YYNGEE. V was shortened by 3 bases and J by 19 bases, with 17 bases between the two germline ends. The CDR3 length is 12 residues. DNA for the CDR3: TGTGCCAGCAGCGCCGTGCCAGGGGAGCTGCACTTT. Amino acids: CASSAVPGELHF.

This chain uses TRBV4-2 with TRBJ1-6; no reliable D call. Per germline, CDR1 LGHNA and CDR2 YNFKEQ. Trimming stripped 5 bases from V and 6 bases from J, with 14 bases between. This CDR3 region has 15 residues. The CDR3 DNA reads TGTGCCAGCAGCGAACTAGGGCAGGTTAATTCACCCCTCCACTTT. Translated, it gives CASSELGQVNSPLHF.

This chain uses TRBV28 with TRBJ2-5, with a tentative D call TRBD2 (5 bases). The ends were cut back, 2 bases at V and 5 bases at J, with 9 bases in the middle. Germline values: CDR1 MDHEN, CDR2 SYDVKM. This CDR3 region has 13 residues. CDR3 DNA sequence: TGTGCCAGCAGTTTACCCCCGGGGGAGACCCAGTACTTC. Its protein product is CASSLPPGETQYF.

The chain recombines TRBV6-1 with TRBJ1-6; 7 bases are shared with TRBD1. Trimming took 2 bases from V and 17 from J; bases not matched to a gene: 12. The CDR3 sequence is 14 residues long. CDR1 is MNHNS and CDR2 is SASEGT in the germline V gene. The CDR3 here is CASSESYRDSQIHF. CDR3 coding DNA: TGTGCCAGCAGTGAAAGCTACCGGGACAGCCAGATCCACTTT.

This chain connects TRBV13 to TRBJ2-2; 8 nucleotides agree with TRBD2. V was clipped by 2 bases and J by 6 bases; unmatched bases: 5. The germline V gene has CDR1 PRHDT and CDR2 FYEKMQ (reference sequence). The CDR3 length is 15 residues. CDR3 protein: CASSLQGSGAGELFF. CDR3 DNA: TGTGCCAGCAGCTTACAAGGTAGCGGGGCCGGGGAGCTGTTTTTT.

This clone was counted only a few times. The chain combines TRBV28 with TRBJ2-3, with TRBD2 matching 9 bases. This CDR3 spans 14 amino acids. The germline V gene has CDR1 MDHEN and CDR2 SYDVKM. With V trimmed by 6 bases and J by 4 bases, 5 bases remained unmatched. The CDR3 DNA is TGTGCCAGCAGCCTAGCGGGGATCTCAGATACGCAGTATTTT. Residues: CASSLAGISDTQYF.

A single count supports this clone. The chain links TRBV11-2 to TRBJ1-2; 10 nucleotides line up with TRBD1. The germline gives CDR1 SGHAT, CDR2 FQNNGV. The CDR3 runs to 15 residues. V shed 1 base and J 3 bases; nucleotides not matched to a gene: 2. The CDR3 here is CASSLGQGADYGYTF. The CDR3 coding sequence is TGTGCCAGCAGCTTAGGACAGGGGGCTGACTATGGCTACACCTTC.

This rearrangement joins TRBV29-1 to TRBJ1-2; tentative D call: TRBD1 (5 bases). The CDR3 spans 14 residues. The germline V and J ends were trimmed by 1 base and 7 bases, with 16 bases remaining between them. Germline CDR1 reads SQVTM; CDR2 reads ANQGSEA. Here the CDR3 DNA reads TGCAGCGTTGAAGTAGGGGCTCAATCGGGTGGCTACACCTTC. It specifies CSVEVGAQSGGYTF. The full variable domain, completed using reference TRBV29-1 and TRBJ1-2, is SAVISQKPSRDICQRGTSLTIQCQVDSQVTMMFWYRQQPGQSLTLIATANQGSEATYESGFVIDKFPISRPNLTFSTLTVSNMSPEDSSIYLCSVEVGAQSGGYTFGSGTRLTVV.

This clone was detected only once. The chain couples TRBV5-4 to TRBJ2-7; D call uncertain. Germline V gene lookup returns CDR1 SGHNT and CDR2 YYREEE (reference sequence). The CDR3 runs 13 residues. The V gene lost 1 base and the J gene lost 3 bases, with 8 bases spanning the gap. The DNA of the CDR3 is TGTGCCAGCAGCTTGTCTAACAGCTACGAGCAGTACTTC. Its protein product is CASSLSNSYEQYF. The variable domain in full, with the rest retrieved from reference TRBV5-4 and TRBJ2-7, is ETGVTQSPTHLIKTRGQQVTLRCSSQSGHNTVSWYQQALGQGPQFIFQYYREEENGRGNFPPRFSGLQFPNYSSELNVNALELDDSALYLCASSLSNSYEQYFGPGTRLTVT.

This rearrangement joins TRBV5-1 to TRBJ2-7; TRBD1 matches 8 bases. There are 16 residues in the CDR3. In germline, CDR1 is SGHRS, CDR2 YFSETQ. V trimming: 4 bases; J trimming: 3 bases; junction bases outside the gene matches: 12. CDR3 bases: TGCGCCAGCAGCCAGACTCCAGGGGGCGCGGGCTACGAGCAGTACTTC. This gives the protein CASSQTPGGAGYEQYF. Supplemented by reference TRBV5-1 and TRBJ2-7, the full variable domain reads KAGVTQTPRYLIKTRGQQVTLSCSPISGHRSVSWYQQTPGQGLQFLFEYFSETQRNKGNFPGRFSGRQFSNSRSEMNVSTLELGDSALYLCASSQTPGGAGYEQYFGPGTRLTVT.

The chain uses TRBV28 and TRBJ2-7, with TRBD1 matching over 10 bases. CDR1 and CDR2 from the germline V gene are MDHEN and SYDVKM. V shed 5 bases and J 7 bases; nucleotides not matched to a gene: 8. This CDR3 has 14 residues. CDR3 DNA sequence: TGTGCCAGCAGTGCTCGACAGGGGGCGGGGGAGCAGTACTTC. It codes for CASSARQGAGEQYF.

V is TRBV28 and J is TRBJ1-1; TRBD1 aligns across 7 bases. Germline lookup yields CDR1 MDHEN and CDR2 SYDVKM. Germline trimming cut 5 bases from V and 3 bases from J; bases unmatched to any gene: 9. This CDR3 is 15 amino acids long. Here the CDR3 reads CASSKLTGFDTEAFF. DNA of the CDR3: TGTGCCAGCAGTAAGTTGACAGGGTTCGACACTGAAGCTTTCTTT. Together with reference TRBV28 and TRBJ1-1, the CDR3 gives the full variable domain: DVKVTQSSRYLVKRTGEKVFLECVQDMDHENMFWYRQDPGLGLRLIYFSYDVKMKEKGDIPEGYSVSREKKERFSLILESASTNQTSMYLCASSKLTGFDTEAFFGQGTRLTVV.

Remarks on this clone: Within the sample, other DNA sequences also encode this same CDR3. The chain employs TRBV5-4 and TRBJ1-1; tentative D call: TRBD1 (6 bases). V was trimmed by 2 bases and J by 2 bases, leaving 7 bases between them. CDR1 and CDR2 (germline): SGHNT, YYREEE (reference sequence). This CDR3 contains 13 residues. The CDR3 loop is CASSLQGNTEAFF. CDR3 in DNA: TGTGCCAGCAGCTTACAGGGAAACACTGAAGCTTTCTTT.

There are a few counts of this clone. This chain's CDR3 is CASSDQLAGGPVSGANVLTF. The DNA of the CDR3 is TGCGCCAGCAGTGACCAACTAGCGGGAGGACCTGTCTCTGGGGCCAACGTCCTGACTTTC. The chain uses TRBV10-2 and TRBJ2-6; 12 nucleotides line up with TRBD2. This CDR3 region has 20 residues. The germline V gene encodes CDR1 WSHSY and CDR2 SAAADI. V lost 3 bases and J lost 0; bases outside the gene matches: 9.

This chain uses TRBV29-1 with TRBJ2-1; TRBD1 is a possible D gene (5 bases). CDR1 and CDR2 from the germline V gene are SQVTM and ANQGSEA. V shed 3 bases and J shed 3 bases, with 6 bases lying between them. The CDR3 contains 12 residues. The CDR3 bases are TGCAGCGTTGAGGACAACTACAATGAGCAGTTCTTC. Amino acids: CSVEDNYNEQFF.

The chain uses TRBV2 and TRBJ2-7; TRBD2 might be the D (5 bases). Germline CDR1 SNHLY, CDR2 FYNNEI. V dropped 4 bases and J dropped 4 bases, with 11 bases sitting between them. The CDR3 consists of 13 residues. The CDR3 spells CASSGEAEYEQYF. CDR3 nucleotides: TGTGCCAGCAGTGGGGAAGCGGAATACGAGCAGTACTTC.

This clone was picked up one time. The CDR3 region has the DNA TGTGCCAGCAGTGACTTGTTTGGAGGAGATGGCTACACCTTC. Residues: CASSDLFGGDGYTF. V gene TRBV6-1 combines with J gene TRBJ1-2; D gene unclear. The CDR3 contains 14 residues. Germline V gives CDR1 MNHNS, CDR2 SASEGT. Trimming took off 3 bases at V and 6 bases at J, with 14 bases between the two ends.

This clone appeared a few times. This sequence joins TRBV2 and TRBJ2-7; D is perhaps TRBD1 (5 bases). CDR3 size: 15 residues. The V gene's germline CDR1 is SNHLY and CDR2 FYNNEI. The V and J ends lost 6 bases and 2 bases respectively, with 17 bases between them. CDR3 residues: CASRVPDTTPYEQYF. DNA of the CDR3: TGTGCCAGCAGGGTCCCGGACACCACTCCCTACGAGCAGTACTTC. Looking up the rest from reference TRBV2 and TRBJ2-7 gives the full variable domain: EPEVTQTPSHQVTQMGQEVILRCVPISNHLYFYWYRQILGQKVEFLVSFYNNEISEKSEIFDDQFSVERPDGSNFTLKIRSTKLEDSAMYFCASRVPDTTPYEQYFGPGTRLTVT.

This chain connects TRBV28 to TRBJ1-5, with D perhaps matching TRBD1 (5 bases). This CDR3 contains 13 residues. The V gene's germline CDR1 is MDHEN and CDR2 SYDVKM. V was trimmed by 3 bases and J by 5 bases, leaving 8 bases between them. The CDR3 bases are TGTGCCAGCAGTTTGGGAGGGGATCAGCCCCAGCATTTT. The encoded protein is CASSLGGDQPQHF.